This is a list of T cell receptor beta chains from one sample in a study of T cell responses to AZD1222 COVID-19 vaccine. TCRdb's copy holds only in-frame clones and misses some; the assay was immunoSEQ multiplex PCR. The sample contains under 120,000 clones, 87% of which appear only once. The specimen was peripheral blood, collected 28 days after the second AZD1222 dose. All receptors come from an adult who received the AZD1222 COVID-19 vaccine. CDR3s include the opening cysteine and the closing phenylalanine or tryptophan. The D gene is left open where the match is weak. Size is omitted from some rows. Given values are once, few, many or a class for expanded clones.

>TRBJ2-1|TRBV9|.|.
CASSPLGGRSSYNEQFF
TGTGCCAGCAGCCCCCTGGGGGGCAGAAGCTCCTACAATGAGCAGTTCTTC
>TRBJ2-6|TRBV7-3|.|.
CASSLRVVGMGSGANVLTF
TGTGCCAGCAGCTTAAGAGTAGTAGGGATGGGCTCTGGGGCCAACGTCCTGACTTTC
>TRBJ2-7|TRBV5-6|.|.
CASSLLTKFPSYEQYF
TGTGCCAGCAGCTTGTTAACCAAGTTTCCCTCCTACGAGCAGTACTTC
>TRBJ1-6|TRBV18|.|once
CASSPGGEFNSPLHF
TGTGCCAGCTCACCAGGGGGCGAGTTTAATTCACCCCTCCACTTT
>TRBJ1-3|TRBV27|.|.
CASSLLAGVGNTIYF
TGTGCCAGCAGTTTACTGGCAGGGGTCGGAAACACCATATATTTT
>TRBJ2-3|TRBV28|.|once
CASSFLLQGDTQYF
TGTGCCAGCAGTTTCCTACTCCAGGGAGATACGCAGTATTTT
>TRBJ1-1|TRBV7-9|.|.
CASSLTGMGTEAFF
TGTGCCAGCAGCTTAACAGGGATGGGCACTGAAGCTTTCTTT
>TRBJ2-1|TRBV10-3|TRBD1|.
CAISESTGTGGALDEQFF
TGTGCCATCAGTGAGTCGACCGGGACAGGGGGCGCGTTGGATGAGCAGTTCTTC
>TRBJ1-2|TRBV29-1|.|once
CSVTPGGARYGYTF
TGCAGCGTGACCCCAGGTGGGGCGAGATATGGCTACACCTTC
>TRBJ1-4|TRBV7-9|.|.
CASSLGQLGELFF
TGTGCCAGCAGCTTAGGGCAGTTGGGGGAACTGTTTTTT
>TRBJ2-7|TRBV7-6|TRBD2|.
CASSLNVHRETSGVYEQYF
TGTGCCAGCAGCTTAAACGTCCATAGAGAGACTAGCGGGGTTTACGAGCAGTACTTC
>TRBJ1-1|TRBV4-1|.|.
CASSPDRVAEAFF
TGCGCCAGCAGCCCGGACAGAGTCGCTGAAGCTTTCTTT
>TRBJ2-5|TRBV3-1/TRBV3-2|TRBD2|.
CASSQDGLAGEAQYF
TGTGCCAGCAGCCAAGATGGCCTAGCGGGAGAAGCCCAGTACTTC
>TRBJ2-7|TRBV27|TRBD2|.
CASSSGTSGPYEQYF
TGTGCCAGCAGTTCAGGGACTAGCGGACCCTACGAGCAGTACTTC
>TRBJ2-7|TRBV11-2|.|.
CASSLERIPGYEQYF
TGTGCCAGCAGCTTAGAAAGAATACCGGGTTACGAGCAGTACTTC
>TRBJ1-2|TRBV25-1|TRBD1|.
CASSETGFGYTF
TGTGCCAGCAGTGAGACAGGGTTTGGCTACACCTTC